These 20 T cell receptor beta chains were all obtained from the same sample, sequenced in a study of cytomegalovirus exposure and HLA in healthy donors. PCR employed 60 Vbeta and 13 Jbeta primers. Repertoires were generated with immunoSEQ multiplex PCR, while TCRdb's copy carries only in-frame clones and drops some. The table shows tens of thousands of clones, with roughly 72% occurring only once. The sample consisted of PBMCs. These receptors all come from a man aged 45-60 years in good health and CMV-seronegative.

This clone appeared a few times. The V call is TRBV6-1, the J call TRBJ1-2; D unclear. CDR3 size: 12 residues. Trimming cost V 2 bases and J 4 bases, with 5 bases left between them. CDR1 is MNHNS and CDR2 is SASEGT in the germline V gene. The CDR3 bases are TGTGCCAGCAGTGAACCAGGCTATGGCTACACCTTC. Protein sequence: CASSEPGYGYTF.

The chain combines TRBV11-2 with TRBJ1-1; a weak D match, TRBD1 (6 bases). The germline gives CDR1 SGHAT, CDR2 FQNNGV. This CDR3 contains 13 residues. The V end lost 0 bases, the J end lost 5 bases, and 7 bases lay between the germline ends. The DNA of the CDR3 is TGTGCCAGCAGCTTAGAAAGGGGGACTGAAGCTTTCTTT. Residues: CASSLERGTEAFF.

The chain is built from TRBV6-4 and TRBJ1-1, with TRBD1 as a possible D gene (6 bases). V was cut by 6 bases and J by 1 base, with 12 bases left in between. Germline CDR1 is MRHNA and CDR2 is SNTAGT. This CDR3 has 14 amino acids. The CDR3 is CASSQGRWNTEAFF. CDR3 sequence (DNA): TGTGCCAGCAGCCAGGGGAGATGGAACACTGAAGCTTTCTTT.

This clone was found a few times. The rearrangement joins TRBV6-4 to TRBJ2-1; 10 bases are shared with TRBD1. CDR3 length equals 14 residues. V lost 5 bases to trimming and J lost 4 bases; unmatched junction nucleotides: 2. Germline V gives CDR1 MRHNA, CDR2 SNTAGT. The CDR3 is CASSLGQGYNEQFF. The CDR3 region has the DNA TGTGCCAGCAGTCTGGGACAGGGGTACAATGAGCAGTTCTTC.

The genes are TRBV5-5 and TRBJ1-5; a possible D gene is TRBD1 (5 bases). Trimming took off 3 bases at V and 6 bases at J, with 22 bases between the two ends. CDR3 length: 17 residues. The germline CDR1 and CDR2 sequences are SGHKS and YYEKEE (reference sequence). This CDR3 reads CASSYQGGTFVGQPQHF. As DNA, the CDR3 is TGTGCCAGCAGCTACCAGGGCGGGACTTTCGTGGGTCAGCCCCAGCATTTT.

This clone came up once. V and J are TRBV19 and TRBJ2-7; 8 nucleotides align to TRBD2. The CDR3 runs to 14 residues. Germline V gene lookup returns CDR1 LNHDA and CDR2 SQIVND (reference sequence). V shed 5 bases and J 5 bases; nucleotides not matched to a gene: 8. DNA for the CDR3: TGTGCCAGTAGTGGCTTACTAGCGGAGAACGAGCAGTACTTC. This codes for CASSGLLAENEQYF.

In DNA, the CDR3 is TGTGCCAGCAGCAAAGCGGGCAGGCTTTACGAGCAGTACTTC. The encoded protein is CASSKAGRLYEQYF. The rearrangement uses TRBV21-1 and TRBJ2-7; the table's D call TRBD1 went unverified against the DNA. TRBV21-1 represents a pseudogene. The CDR3 consists of 14 residues.

This clone was seen only once. The V call is TRBV10-3, the J call TRBJ2-3; 8 nucleotides agree with TRBD2. The germline V gene encodes CDR1 ENHRY and CDR2 SYGVKD. Trimming removed 8 bases from V and 1 base from J; junction bases left unmatched: 5. The length of the CDR3 is 14 residues. The chain's CDR3 is CAIRAGARTDTQYF. The DNA of the CDR3 is TGTGCCATCCGAGCGGGGGCCCGCACAGATACGCAGTATTTT.

The CDR3, as DNA: TGTGCCAGCAGCCCGACTAGCGCCACAGATACGCAGTATTTT. It is translated as CASSPTSATDTQYF. The chain couples TRBV7-6 to TRBJ2-3; 8 positions match TRBD2. This CDR3 comprises 14 residues. V was clipped by 5 bases and J by 2 bases; unmatched bases: 3. Germline V lookup: CDR1 SGHVS, CDR2 FNYEAQ.

The J gene is TRBJ1-2, the V gene TRBV10-3, with a tentative D call TRBD1 (5 bases). The CDR3 sequence is 14 residues long. The germline V gene has CDR1 ENHRY and CDR2 SYGVKD. Trimming shortened V by 2 bases and J by 4 bases, and 11 bases separated the two germline ends. The CDR3 nucleotides read TGTGCCATCAGTGAGCGGGGGGAGGGCTATGGCTACACCTTC. This gives the protein CAISERGEGYGYTF.

The CDR3 spells CASSERGQGAGQPQHF. The CDR3 DNA is TGTGCCAGCAGTGAAAGGGGACAGGGGGCAGGTCAGCCCCAGCATTTT. This chain connects TRBV2 to TRBJ1-5; TRBD1 matches at 12 bases. V shed 2 bases, J shed 6 bases, and the junction held 5 bases outside the gene matches. Germline V lookup: CDR1 SNHLY, CDR2 FYNNEI. This CDR3 has 16 residues.

The chain joins TRBV29-1 to TRBJ2-4, with 9 bases identical to TRBD1. The CDR3 sequence is 15 residues long. The trim removed 7 bases at V and 2 bases at J, leaving 9 bases unmatched. Germline V gene lookup returns CDR1 SQVTM and CDR2 ANQGSEA. CDR3 amino acids: CSARSGTGTKNIQYF. The CDR3 nucleotides read TGCAGCGCCCGATCAGGGACAGGGACCAAAAACATTCAGTACTTC.

This chain connects TRBV28 to TRBJ1-1; D call uncertain. CDR1 is MDHEN and CDR2 is SYDVKM in the germline V gene. There are 12 residues in the CDR3. V gave up 3 bases and J gave up 1 base, with 3 bases separating them. DNA of the CDR3: TGTGCCAGCAGTTTTAGGAACACTGAAGCTTTCTTT. Protein product: CASSFRNTEAFF. Full variable domain (missing parts from reference TRBV28 and TRBJ1-1): DVKVTQSSRYLVKRTGEKVFLECVQDMDHENMFWYRQDPGLGLRLIYFSYDVKMKEKGDIPEGYSVSREKKERFSLILESASTNQTSMYLCASSFRNTEAFFGQGTRLTVV.

The chain links TRBV25-1 to TRBJ2-7; tentatively, D is TRBD2 (7 bases). The V gene lost 6 bases and the J gene lost 2 bases, with 14 bases spanning the gap. The CDR3 totals 14 residues. Per the germline V gene, CDR1 is MGHDK and CDR2 is SYGVNS. The CDR3: CASRLAEGAYEQYF. For the CDR3, the DNA is TGTGCCAGCAGGCTAGCGGAGGGGGCCTACGAGCAGTACTTC.

This rearrangement joins TRBV29-1 to TRBJ1-3; perhaps TRBD1 as D (5 bases). The V end lost 4 bases, the J end lost 10 bases, and 11 bases lay between the germline ends. Germline CDR1 is SQVTM and CDR2 is ANQGSEA. This CDR3 is 11 amino acids long. CDR3 nucleotide sequence: TGCAGCGTTGGCGACAGTCAAACCATATATTTT. It is translated as CSVGDSQTIYF.

The chain joins TRBV5-1 to TRBJ1-1; D gene uncertain. This CDR3 has 14 amino acids. V shed 4 bases and J shed 4 bases, with 14 bases lying between them. Germline V gene sequence: CDR1 SGHRS, CDR2 YFSETQ. The CDR3 DNA reads TGCGCCAGCAGCCCCCCCGGGCGGGGCACTGAAGCTTTCTTT. Protein sequence: CASSPPGRGTEAFF.

The chain combines TRBV7-2 with TRBJ2-2, with 14 bases aligning to TRBD2. The junction had 13 bases not matched to a gene; V was cut back by 3 bases and J by 7 bases. This CDR3 spans 19 amino acids. Germline V lookup: CDR1 SGHTA, CDR2 FQGNSA. CDR3 nucleotides: TGTGCCAGCAGCTTCTTATTGCCGGGACTAGCGGGAGAGGACGGGGAGCTGTTTTTT. It encodes CASSFLLPGLAGEDGELFF.

This chain joins TRBV6-4 and TRBJ1-1, with 7 nucleotides matching TRBD1. CDR3 length: 15 amino acids. V was pared by 6 bases and J by 1 base, with 8 bases of the junction left unmatched. Germline V gene sequence: CDR1 MRHNA, CDR2 SNTAGT. The CDR3: CASRPGQTSNTEAFF. The CDR3, as DNA: TGTGCCAGCAGGCCGGGACAGACTTCGAACACTGAAGCTTTCTTT.

The chain carries TRBV4-3 and TRBJ2-1; 13 bases line up with TRBD2. With 2 bases clipped from V and 10 bases from J, the junction kept 5 bases outside the gene matches. CDR1 and CDR2 from the germline V gene are LGHNA and YSLEER. The CDR3 has 15 amino acids. CDR3 sequence: CASSQRTSGRWEQFF. CDR3 bases: TGCGCCAGCAGCCAACGGACTAGCGGGAGATGGGAGCAGTTCTTC.

The rearrangement links TRBV2 to TRBJ1-2, with TRBD1 matching over 7 bases. CDR1 and CDR2 (germline): SNHLY, FYNNEI. Unmatched junction bases numbered 13, after V lost 3 bases and J lost 0 bases. This CDR3 region has 18 residues. CDR3 sequence reads: CASSEGVGQLLANYGYTF. DNA of the CDR3: TGTGCCAGCAGTGAGGGGGTGGGACAGCTCCTAGCTAACTATGGCTACACCTTC.